This passage covers 26 T cell receptor beta chains from one sample sequenced in a study of blood T cells in healthy people across ages. A J-beta primer mix and a sample-barcoded 5' primer were used in a second PCR of roughly 6 to 12 cycles. TCRdb ran MiXCR on the 5' RACE reads and lists one entry per CDR3 protein. The profile shows about 320,000 distinct CDR3 sequences, 25% to 30% of them singletons. Material: blood. The receptors derive from a woman in her 70s in good health.

This clonotype was picked up a small number of times. The chain recombines TRBV20-1 with TRBJ2-3, with 10 bases matching TRBD2. Germline V gene sequence: CDR1 DFQATT, CDR2 SNEGSKA (reference sequence). Trimming at V came to 3 bases and at J to 4 bases, leaving 10 bases not matched to a gene. The CDR3 sequence is 16 residues long. DNA of the CDR3: TGCAGTGCTAGGCCCTTTAGCGGGAGGTCGGCAGATACGCAGTATTTT. Translating gives CSARPFSGRSADTQYF.

The chain has TRBV3-1 and TRBJ2-1; 16 nucleotides match TRBD2. V was pared by 4 bases and J by 7 bases, with 13 bases of the junction left unmatched. Germline-derived CDR1 and CDR2 are LGHDT and YNNKEL (reference sequence). The CDR3 is 19 residues long. The CDR3 spells CASSPPRGLAGGPSNEQFF. The CDR3 bases are TGTGCCAGCAGCCCCCCAAGGGGACTAGCGGGAGGGCCCTCGAATGAGCAGTTCTTC.

This chain connects TRBV7-2 to TRBJ1-3; D might be TRBD1 (6 bases). Per germline, CDR1 SGHTA and CDR2 FQGNSA. Trimming left V 6 bases short and J 0 bases short, with 12 bases between. The CDR3 sequence is 15 residues long. In DNA form, the CDR3 reads TGTGCCAGCAGTTGGGACACCCGCTCTGGAAACACCATATATTTT. This encodes CASSWDTRSGNTIYF.

The gene calls are TRBV20-1 and TRBJ2-1; 7 positions match TRBD1. The J call may be mistaken, given a closer DNA end match to TRBJ2-7. The CDR3 is made up of 15 amino acids. Per the germline V gene, CDR1 is DFQATT and CDR2 is SNEGSKA (reference sequence). CDR3 in DNA: TGCAGTGCTAGAGAGGGGACAGCTAGCTCCTACGAGCAGTACTTC. This codes for CSAREGTASSYEQYF.

This chain connects TRBV7-9 to TRBJ2-1; D uncertain. The CDR3 runs 12 residues. V was pared by 5 bases and J by 7 bases, with 9 bases between. Germline CDR1 and CDR2: SEHNR and FQNEAQ (reference sequence). DNA for the CDR3: TGTGCCAGCAGCCAGAAGTTGAATGAGCAGTTCTTC. It yields the protein CASSQKLNEQFF.

V and J are TRBV11-3 and TRBJ2-5; no firm D call. V shed 1 base and J shed 4 bases, with 7 bases lying between them. This CDR3 contains 13 residues. The germline V gene encodes CDR1 SGHNT and CDR2 YENEEA. The CDR3 DNA is TGTGCCAGCAGCTTAGTGTTTGGAGAGACCCAGTACTTC. This sequence encodes CASSLVFGETQYF.

This clonotype was found many times. The genes are TRBV5-1 and TRBJ2-6; D not resolved. V was clipped by 0 bases and J by 2 bases, with 3 bases between them. This CDR3 region has 14 residues. From germline, CDR1 is SGHRS and CDR2 YFSETQ. CDR3: CASSLAPGANVLTF. Written as DNA, the CDR3 is TGCGCCAGCAGCTTGGCCCCTGGGGCCAACGTCCTGACTTTC.

V gene TRBV5-1 combines with J gene TRBJ2-3, with 8 nucleotides matching TRBD2. The CDR3 has 16 residues. The trim removed 4 bases at V and 0 bases at J, leaving 7 bases unmatched. CDR1 and CDR2 from the germline V gene are SGHRS and YFSETQ. Here the CDR3 reads CASSGREGLSTDTQYF. For the CDR3, the DNA is TGCGCCAGCAGCGGTCGGGAGGGCCTAAGCACAGATACGCAGTATTTT.

The genes are TRBV3-1 and TRBJ2-1; 10 bases align to TRBD2. The end of the DNA aligns better with TRBJ2-5, so the J call may be wrong. Germline CDR1 LGHDT, CDR2 YNNKEL (reference sequence). This CDR3 contains 14 residues. CDR3 protein: CASSDLAGAVTQYF. The CDR3 DNA reads as TGTGCCAGCAGCGATCTAGCGGGGGCGGTGACCCAGTACTTC.

The chain combines TRBV20-1 with TRBJ2-5; 7 bases align to TRBD2. Germline V CDR1 and CDR2: DFQATT, SNEGSKA (reference sequence). Losses at the gene ends were 4 bases for V and 3 bases for J; bases not matched to a gene: 5. CDR3 size: 13 residues. CDR3 sequence reads: CSAMASGKETQYF. The CDR3, as DNA: TGCAGTGCTATGGCCAGCGGGAAAGAGACCCAGTACTTC.

This clonotype was recorded a few times. This sequence joins TRBV6-1 and TRBJ2-7, with TRBD2 matching over 14 bases. CDR3 length: 19 residues. V shed 6 bases and J 0 bases; nucleotides not matched to a gene: 13. The germline CDR1 and CDR2 sequences are MNHNS and SASEGT. CDR3: CASSRGLAGEADSSYEQYF. The CDR3 nucleotides are TGTGCCAGCAGCAGGGGACTAGCGGGAGAGGCCGATAGCTCCTACGAGCAGTACTTC.

This clonotype was observed at least ten times. This rearrangement joins TRBV14 to TRBJ1-3; the D is unclear. The CDR3 spans 13 residues. The germline CDR1 and CDR2 sequences are SGHDN and FVKESK. V shed 6 bases and J shed 3 bases, with 9 bases lying between them. CDR3 sequence (DNA): TGTGCCAGCAGTGTCGCAGGTGGAAACACCATATATTTT. Translating it yields CASSVAGGNTIYF.

In this sample, this clonotype turned up a few times. V is TRBV19 and J is TRBJ2-2, with TRBD1 as a possible D gene (6 bases). Germline V CDR1 and CDR2: LNHDA, SQIVND (reference sequence). This CDR3 is 14 amino acids long. V was clipped by 5 bases and J by 5 bases, with 12 bases between them. CDR3 sequence reads: CASSRDRRTGELFF. The CDR3 DNA sequence: TGTGCCAGTAGTCGCGACAGGCGGACCGGGGAGCTGTTTTTT. Together with reference TRBV19 and TRBJ2-2, the CDR3 gives the full variable domain: DGGITQSPKYLFRKEGQNVTLSCEQNLNHDAMYWYRQDPGQGLRLIYYSQIVNDFQKGDIAEGYSVSREKKESFPLTVTSAQKNPTAFYLCASSRDRRTGELFFGEGSRLTVL.

This chain links TRBV19 with TRBJ1-4, with D uncertain. Germline V lookup: CDR1 LNHDA, CDR2 SQIVND (reference sequence). The CDR3 consists of 14 residues. V was trimmed by 2 bases and J by 2 bases, leaving 6 bases between them. The chain's CDR3 is CASSIRTTNEKLFF. CDR3 coding DNA: TGTGCCAGTAGTATACGGACGACTAATGAAAAACTGTTTTTT.

The sample holds a few counts of this clonotype. This chain joins TRBV5-1 and TRBJ1-2, with 10 bases matching TRBD1. Trimming cost V 5 bases and J 5 bases; bases outside gene matches: 6. The germline gives CDR1 SGHRS, CDR2 YFSETQ. The CDR3 loop spans 14 amino acids. The CDR3 DNA reads TGCGCCAGCAGTGGACAGGGGGGGACTTATGGCTACACCTTC. Encoded protein: CASSGQGGTYGYTF. Full variable domain (rest looked up from reference TRBV5-1 and TRBJ1-2): KAGVTQTPRYLIKTRGQQVTLSCSPISGHRSVSWYQQTPGQGLQFLFEYFSETQRNKGNFPGRFSGRQFSNSRSEMNVSTLELGDSALYLCASSGQGGTYGYTFGSGTRLTVV.

The chain combines TRBV2 with TRBJ1-2; the match to TRBD1 covers 9 bases. V was clipped by 5 bases and J by 8 bases; unmatched bases: 12. Germline V CDR1 and CDR2: SNHLY, FYNNEI. The CDR3 is 15 residues long. The CDR3 region has the DNA TGTGCCAGCAGTCCGAACGGACAGGGGAGTCACGGCTACACCTTC. This encodes CASSPNGQGSHGYTF.

CDR3 sequence reads: CASSLSQGAGRETQYF. For the CDR3, the DNA is TGTGCCAGCAGCTTAAGCCAGGGGGCTGGGAGAGAGACCCAGTACTTC. The chain employs TRBV13 and TRBJ2-7; 8 bases align to TRBD1. The DNA end lines up better with TRBJ2-5; the J call may be wrong. Germline-derived CDR1 and CDR2 are PRHDT and FYEKMQ (reference sequence). The CDR3 covers 16 residues.

This clonotype came up many times. The chain joins TRBV3-1 to TRBJ1-5, with D possibly matching TRBD1 (5 bases). Germline lookup yields CDR1 LGHDT and CDR2 YNNKEL (reference sequence). V lost 1 base and J 7 bases, leaving 14 bases between the germline ends. CDR3 length: 15 residues. The CDR3 nucleotides are TGTGCCAGCAGCCAAGGGAGTGGGGGGAACCAGCCCCAGCATTTT. It codes for CASSQGSGGNQPQHF.

The rearrangement joins TRBV6-5 to TRBJ1-2; no definite D call. Trimming cost V 2 bases and J 8 bases, with 15 bases left between them. CDR1 MNHEY and CDR2 SVGAGI come from the germline V gene. The CDR3 runs 14 residues. The CDR3 region is CASSYTTEGAGYTF. The CDR3 coding sequence is TGTGCCAGCAGTTACACGACCGAGGGAGCGGGCTACACCTTC.

This rearrangement joins TRBV7-2 to TRBJ2-7, with D maybe TRBD2 (6 bases). The germline V gene encodes CDR1 SGHTA and CDR2 FQGNSA. Trimming cost V 3 bases and J 0 bases, with 12 bases left between them. The CDR3 sequence is 15 residues long. The CDR3 spells CASSFVTSSSYEQYF. In DNA, the CDR3 is TGTGCCAGCAGCTTCGTGACTAGTTCCTCCTACGAGCAGTACTTC.

This clonotype was found a few times. The chain joins TRBV28 to TRBJ1-3; 7 nucleotides match TRBD1. Unmatched junction bases numbered 12, after V lost 4 bases and J lost 3 bases. CDR3 length: 17 amino acids. Germline V gives CDR1 MDHEN, CDR2 SYDVKM. The CDR3 DNA sequence: TGTGCCAGCAGTTCCCGACCAGGGGGTACTCGTGGAAACACCATATATTTT. Protein: CASSSRPGGTRGNTIYF.

Concerning this clonotype itself: Relative to the germline gene, one junction end is altered; a read error may explain this. The V gene is TRBV5-5, the J gene TRBJ2-3, with TRBD1 as a possible D gene (6 bases). CDR1 is SGHKS, CDR2 YYEKEE, per germline (reference sequence). The length of the CDR3 is 14 residues. The CDR3 sequence is CASSLGGITDTRYF. The CDR3 bases are TGTGCCAGCAGCCTAGGGGGAATCACAGATACGCGGTATTTT.

The chain links TRBV12-3 or TRBV12-4 to TRBJ2-7; D gene unclear. CDR3 length: 13 amino acids. Trimming pared 3 bases from V and 2 bases from J, leaving 8 bases between. This CDR3 reads CASSLSGPYEQYF. The DNA for the CDR3 is TGTGCCAGCAGTTTGTCGGGTCCCTACGAGCAGTACTTC.

The chain is built from TRBV20-1 and TRBJ2-4; 13 bases are shared with TRBD2. After removal of 2 bases from V and 0 bases from J, the junction contained 4 bases not matched to a gene. CDR1 is DFQATT and CDR2 is SNEGSKA in the germline V gene (reference sequence). The CDR3 covers 17 residues. The CDR3 bases are TGCAGTGCTAGAATACTAGCGGGGGGGATAGCCAAAAACATTCAGTACTTC. Its protein product is CSARILAGGIAKNIQYF.

This clonotype was counted a few times. The rearrangement links TRBV4-3 to TRBJ2-2, with D hard to call. This CDR3 has 16 residues. V shed 0 bases and J shed 7 bases, with 15 bases lying between them. CDR1 LGHNA and CDR2 YSLEER come from the germline V gene. The CDR3, as DNA: TGCGCCAGCAGCCAAGAAAATAACGGGCGTAGCGGGGAGCTGTTTTTT. This encodes CASSQENNGRSGELFF.

The chain employs TRBV9 and TRBJ2-3; no clear D gene. From germline, CDR1 is SGDLS and CDR2 YYNGEE. V was pared by 0 bases and J by 4 bases, with 15 bases between. CDR3 length: 16 residues. CDR3 in amino acids: CASSVAIQTRADTQYF. The DNA for the CDR3 is TGTGCCAGCAGCGTAGCTATCCAGACCCGGGCAGATACGCAGTATTTT.